A selection of T cell receptor beta chains follows, all from one sample in a study of blood T cell repertoires in COVID-19. Profiled with immunoSEQ multiplex PCR; TCRdb holds only in-frame clones, not every one. The table includes tens of thousands of clones, around 87% detected once. The sequenced sample consisted of peripheral blood. Source of these receptors: a man aged 55 to 70 with active or convalescent COVID-19. CDR3s include the opening cysteine and the closing phenylalanine or tryptophan. The D gene is left open where the match is weak. The size field is filled for only some rows; it gives once, few, many or a size class.

clone size: NA; J gene: TRBJ1-2; CDR3 length: 13; D gene: NA; V gene: TRBV29-1; CDR3 DNA: TGCAGCGTCTATGGTGGGGGGAGCTATGGCTACACCTTC; CDR3 protein: CSVYGGGSYGYTF
clone size: NA; J gene: TRBJ2-1; CDR3 length: 16; D gene: TRBD2; V gene: TRBV28; CDR3 DNA: TGTGCCAGCAGTTCGAGGACTAGCGGGGGGGCTAATGAGCAGTTCTTC; CDR3 protein: CASSSRTSGGANEQFF
clone size: NA; J gene: TRBJ2-2; CDR3 length: 17; D gene: NA; V gene: TRBV19; CDR3 DNA: TGTGCCAGTAGTTTTCGACAGACCCTCGCGAACACCGGGGAGCTGTTTTTT; CDR3 protein: CASSFRQTLANTGELFF
clone size: NA; J gene: TRBJ2-1; CDR3 length: 14; D gene: NA; V gene: TRBV3-1/TRBV3-2; CDR3 DNA: TGTGCCAGCAGCCCTAAGACTCCTTACAATGAGCAGTTCTTC; CDR3 protein: CASSPKTPYNEQFF
clone size: NA; J gene: TRBJ2-7; CDR3 length: 15; D gene: TRBD1; V gene: TRBV3-1/TRBV3-2; CDR3 DNA: TGTGCCAGCAGCCTTTGGGACAGGGGTATCGACGAGCAGTACTTC; CDR3 protein: CASSLWDRGIDEQYF
clone size: NA; J gene: TRBJ1-2; CDR3 length: 15; D gene: TRBD1; V gene: TRBV6-4; CDR3 DNA: TGTGCCAAAATGACAGGGATTACTTCGGACTATGGCTACACCTTC; CDR3 protein: CAKMTGITSDYGYTF
clone size: once; J gene: TRBJ1-5; CDR3 length: 15; D gene: NA; V gene: TRBV5-1; CDR3 DNA: TGCGCCAGCAGCTTGGAGGATCCGGGGAGTCAGCCCCAGCATTTT; CDR3 protein: CASSLEDPGSQPQHF
clone size: NA; J gene: TRBJ1-4; CDR3 length: 14; D gene: NA; V gene: TRBV29-1; CDR3 DNA: TGCAGCGTTGAAGACGAGTCAACTAATGAAAAACTGTTTTTT; CDR3 protein: CSVEDESTNEKLFF
clone size: NA; J gene: TRBJ1-5; CDR3 length: 14; D gene: TRBD1; V gene: TRBV6-6; CDR3 DNA: TGTGCCAGCAGTAAGACAGGGGGTAATCAGCCCCAGCATTTT; CDR3 protein: CASSKTGGNQPQHF
clone size: once; J gene: TRBJ1-2; CDR3 length: 13; D gene: NA; V gene: TRBV5-1; CDR3 DNA: TGCGCCAGCAGCTTGGACGGTGACTATGGCTACACCTTC; CDR3 protein: CASSLDGDYGYTF
clone size: once; J gene: TRBJ1-2; CDR3 length: 15; D gene: NA; V gene: TRBV7-2; CDR3 DNA: TGTGCCAGCAGCCCCCAGGCAGGATCTAACTATGGCTACACCTTC; CDR3 protein: CASSPQAGSNYGYTF
clone size: NA; J gene: TRBJ1-4; CDR3 length: 13; D gene: NA; V gene: TRBV12-3/TRBV12-4; CDR3 DNA: TGTGCCAGCAGTTGGACAGTTAATGAAAAACTGTTTTTT; CDR3 protein: CASSWTVNEKLFF
clone size: NA; J gene: TRBJ2-5; CDR3 length: 15; D gene: TRBD2; V gene: TRBV24-1; CDR3 DNA: TGTGCCACCAGTGAGGGGAGGGTGTACCAAGAGACCCAGTACTTC; CDR3 protein: CATSEGRVYQETQYF
clone size: once; J gene: TRBJ2-2; CDR3 length: 14; D gene: NA; V gene: TRBV6-1; CDR3 DNA: TGTGCCAGCAGTGAAGCCATGAACACCGGGGAGCTGTTTTTT; CDR3 protein: CASSEAMNTGELFF
clone size: once; J gene: TRBJ1-2; CDR3 length: 16; D gene: NA; V gene: TRBV27; CDR3 DNA: TGTGCCAGCAGCCCTCATCAACTTAGCAAAATCTATGGCTACACCTTC; CDR3 protein: CASSPHQLSKIYGYTF
clone size: NA; J gene: TRBJ2-7; CDR3 length: 15; D gene: TRBD2; V gene: TRBV10-3; CDR3 DNA: TGTGCCATCAGGGGGGGGACTAGCGGGAGTGAGGTGCAGTACTTC; CDR3 protein: CAIRGGTSGSEVQYF
clone size: once; J gene: TRBJ2-3; CDR3 length: 14; D gene: TRBD1; V gene: TRBV11-3; CDR3 DNA: TGTGCCAGCAGCCGGGACAGGGGAACAGATACGCAGTATTTT; CDR3 protein: CASSRDRGTDTQYF
clone size: NA; J gene: TRBJ2-7; CDR3 length: 13; D gene: TRBD2; V gene: TRBV29-1; CDR3 DNA: TGCAGCGTTGAAACAGCGGGAACCTACGAGCAGTACTTC; CDR3 protein: CSVETAGTYEQYF
clone size: NA; J gene: TRBJ2-7; CDR3 length: 15; D gene: TRBD1; V gene: TRBV5-4; CDR3 DNA: TGTGCCAGCAACAACAGGGGGAATAAGGACTACGAGCAGTACTTC; CDR3 protein: CASNNRGNKDYEQYF
clone size: once; J gene: TRBJ2-3; CDR3 length: 14; D gene: TRBD1; V gene: TRBV6-5; CDR3 DNA: TGTGCCGCCCAGCGGACAGGGGGCACAGATACGCAGTATTTT; CDR3 protein: CAAQRTGGTDTQYF
clone size: NA; J gene: TRBJ2-1; CDR3 length: 15; D gene: NA; V gene: TRBV5-1; CDR3 DNA: TGCGCCAGCAGGGCCCGGGACTTATCGAACAATGAGCAGTTCTTC; CDR3 protein: CASRARDLSNNEQFF
clone size: NA; J gene: TRBJ1-1; CDR3 length: 12; D gene: TRBD1; V gene: TRBV3-1/TRBV3-2; CDR3 DNA: TGTGCCAGCAGCCCATCAAAGGGGGCAGCTTTCTTT; CDR3 protein: CASSPSKGAAFF
clone size: NA; J gene: TRBJ2-2; CDR3 length: 15; D gene: NA; V gene: TRBV5-6; CDR3 DNA: TGTGCCAGCAGCTTATGGACAGCGAACACCGGGGAGCTGTTTTTT; CDR3 protein: CASSLWTANTGELFF
clone size: NA; J gene: TRBJ2-5; CDR3 length: 15; D gene: NA; V gene: TRBV6-6; CDR3 DNA: TGTGCCAGCAGTGTCGGGACACCGTACCAAGAGACCCAGTACTTC; CDR3 protein: CASSVGTPYQETQYF
clone size: once; J gene: TRBJ1-2; CDR3 length: 17; D gene: TRBD1; V gene: TRBV19; CDR3 DNA: TGTGCCAGTAGCACTATAACAGGGGGGACAGGCTCAAGTGGCTACACCTTC; CDR3 protein: CASSTITGGTGSSGYTF
clone size: NA; J gene: TRBJ1-1; CDR3 length: 12; D gene: NA; V gene: TRBV18; CDR3 DNA: TGTGCCAGCTCACCCGACACCGATGAAGCTTTCTTT; CDR3 protein: CASSPDTDEAFF
clone size: NA; J gene: TRBJ2-3; CDR3 length: 13; D gene: NA; V gene: TRBV29-1; CDR3 DNA: TGCAGCGTCGGAGGCGGGATAACAGATACGCAGTATTTT; CDR3 protein: CSVGGGITDTQYF
clone size: NA; J gene: TRBJ1-1; CDR3 length: 14; D gene: NA; V gene: TRBV28; CDR3 DNA: TGTGCCAGCAGTTTAGGCGGGGGAAGATCTGAAGCTTTCTTT; CDR3 protein: CASSLGGGRSEAFF
clone size: NA; J gene: TRBJ2-5; CDR3 length: 17; D gene: TRBD2; V gene: TRBV5-4; CDR3 DNA: TGTGCCAGCAGCTTGGCCGTCCTAGCGGGAGCCCAAGAGACCCAGTACTTC; CDR3 protein: CASSLAVLAGAQETQYF
clone size: NA; J gene: TRBJ1-2; CDR3 length: 16; D gene: NA; V gene: TRBV18; CDR3 DNA: TGTGCCAGCTCACCCACGGGGGGCAATACCTTTTATGGCTACACCTTC; CDR3 protein: CASSPTGGNTFYGYTF
clone size: once; J gene: TRBJ1-5; CDR3 length: 15; D gene: TRBD1; V gene: TRBV19; CDR3 DNA: TGTGCCAGTAGTACCCGGGACAGGGGAGTTCAGCCCCAGCATTTT; CDR3 protein: CASSTRDRGVQPQHF
clone size: NA; J gene: TRBJ1-2; CDR3 length: 11; D gene: NA; V gene: TRBV28; CDR3 DNA: TGTGCCAGCAGTTTATCCGATGGCTACACCTTC; CDR3 protein: CASSLSDGYTF
clone size: NA; J gene: TRBJ2-5; CDR3 length: 12; D gene: TRBD2; V gene: TRBV29-1; CDR3 DNA: TGCAGCGTTATCGGGGGGGGCGAGACCCAGTACTTC; CDR3 protein: CSVIGGGETQYF
clone size: NA; J gene: TRBJ2-1; CDR3 length: 14; D gene: TRBD2; V gene: TRBV10-3; CDR3 DNA: TGTGCCATCAGTGGTAGCGGGGGGGCCCATGAGCAGTTCTTC; CDR3 protein: CAISGSGGAHEQFF
clone size: NA; J gene: TRBJ2-3; CDR3 length: 17; D gene: TRBD1; V gene: TRBV5-1; CDR3 DNA: TGCGCCAGCAGCTCGACGCCGAGCAGGGGGCGAACAGATACGCAGTATTTT; CDR3 protein: CASSSTPSRGRTDTQYF
clone size: once; J gene: TRBJ2-1; CDR3 length: 16; D gene: TRBD1; V gene: TRBV6-5; CDR3 DNA: TGTGCCAGCAGTTCCCCCCGAAGGGGGCGCGTCGGTGAGCAGTTCTTC; CDR3 protein: CASSSPRRGRVGEQFF
clone size: NA; J gene: TRBJ2-7; CDR3 length: 12; D gene: NA; V gene: TRBV6-2/TRBV6-3; CDR3 DNA: TGTGCCAGCAGTTACTCGCGCTACGAGCAGTACTTC; CDR3 protein: CASSYSRYEQYF
clone size: NA; J gene: TRBJ2-6; CDR3 length: 16; D gene: NA; V gene: TRBV18; CDR3 DNA: TGTGCCAGCTCGTTCCTGGGGGGTACTGGGGCCAACGTCCTGACTTTC; CDR3 protein: CASSFLGGTGANVLTF
clone size: NA; J gene: TRBJ2-5; CDR3 length: 15; D gene: NA; V gene: TRBV6-5; CDR3 DNA: TGTGCCAGCAGCACCGGGACTCCCCAAAGAGTGACCCAGTACTTC; CDR3 protein: CASSTGTPQRVTQYF
clone size: NA; J gene: TRBJ1-3; CDR3 length: 17; D gene: TRBD1; V gene: TRBV15; CDR3 DNA: TGTGCCACCAGCAGAGATTACGACAGGGGAGGAGGAAACACCATATATTTT; CDR3 protein: CATSRDYDRGGGNTIYF
clone size: NA; J gene: TRBJ1-3; CDR3 length: 18; D gene: NA; V gene: TRBV9; CDR3 DNA: TGTGCCAGCAGCGTAGATCCCGGGACTCAGAGCTCTGGAAACACCATATATTTT; CDR3 protein: CASSVDPGTQSSGNTIYF
clone size: NA; J gene: TRBJ2-2; CDR3 length: 16; D gene: NA; V gene: TRBV7-6; CDR3 DNA: TGTGCCAGCAGCTCGAATAACAGGGACCTCACCGGGGAGCTGTTTTTT; CDR3 protein: CASSSNNRDLTGELFF
clone size: NA; J gene: TRBJ1-4; CDR3 length: 12; D gene: NA; V gene: TRBV3-1/TRBV3-2; CDR3 DNA: TGTGCCAGCAGGGCCGTAAATGAAAAACTGTTTTTT; CDR3 protein: CASRAVNEKLFF
clone size: few; J gene: TRBJ1-5; CDR3 length: 16; D gene: NA; V gene: TRBV25-1; CDR3 DNA: TGTGCCAGTATTCCCCTCAAAGTGGGGAGGAATCAGCCCCAGCATTTT; CDR3 protein: CASIPLKVGRNQPQHF
clone size: NA; J gene: TRBJ1-1; CDR3 length: 14; D gene: TRBD1; V gene: TRBV11-2; CDR3 DNA: TGTGCCAGCAGAACGGACAGGGGGAGAACTGAAGCTTTCTTT; CDR3 protein: CASRTDRGRTEAFF
clone size: NA; J gene: TRBJ1-6; CDR3 length: 17; D gene: NA; V gene: TRBV5-3; CDR3 DNA: TGTGCCAGAAGCAGGGAAGTAGGGAGCTCCTATAATTCACCCCTCCACTTT; CDR3 protein: CARSREVGSSYNSPLHF
clone size: NA; J gene: TRBJ2-7; CDR3 length: 15; D gene: TRBD1; V gene: TRBV7-7; CDR3 DNA: TGTGCCAGCAGCTTACAATTGGGACAGAACTACGAGCAGTACTTC; CDR3 protein: CASSLQLGQNYEQYF
clone size: NA; J gene: TRBJ1-3; CDR3 length: 14; D gene: NA; V gene: TRBV11-2; CDR3 DNA: TGTGCCAGCAGCTCCCGGTTGTCGGGAAACACCATATATTTT; CDR3 protein: CASSSRLSGNTIYF
clone size: NA; J gene: TRBJ2-5; CDR3 length: 11; D gene: TRBD1; V gene: TRBV29-1; CDR3 DNA: TGCAGCGTTGTAAGGGACAGGGGCTCCGACTTC; CDR3 protein: CSVVRDRGSDF
clone size: NA; J gene: TRBJ2-3; CDR3 length: 12; D gene: NA; V gene: TRBV5-1; CDR3 DNA: TGCGCCAGCAGCTTGGGAGCAGATACGCAGTATTTT; CDR3 protein: CASSLGADTQYF
clone size: NA; J gene: TRBJ2-1; CDR3 length: 14; D gene: NA; V gene: TRBV24-1; CDR3 DNA: TGTGCCACCAGTGACCGGGGGGCGTCTAATGAGCAGTTCTTC; CDR3 protein: CATSDRGASNEQFF
clone size: NA; J gene: TRBJ1-2; CDR3 length: 13; D gene: NA; V gene: TRBV7-2; CDR3 DNA: TGTGCCAGCAGCTCTTCTCCAGGCTATGGCTACACCTTC; CDR3 protein: CASSSSPGYGYTF
clone size: NA; J gene: TRBJ1-3; CDR3 length: 16; D gene: TRBD1; V gene: TRBV28; CDR3 DNA: TGTGCCAGCAGCCCCCCCGACAGGGAGGCTGGAAACACCATATATTTT; CDR3 protein: CASSPPDREAGNTIYF
clone size: NA; J gene: TRBJ1-2; CDR3 length: 13; D gene: NA; V gene: TRBV28; CDR3 DNA: TGTGCCAGCATCGAGGGGACTACCTATGGCTACACCTTC; CDR3 protein: CASIEGTTYGYTF
clone size: NA; J gene: TRBJ1-1; CDR3 length: 14; D gene: TRBD1; V gene: TRBV7-8; CDR3 DNA: TGTGCCAGCAGCTTCCGGGACAGGGTACCTGAAGCTTTCTTT; CDR3 protein: CASSFRDRVPEAFF
clone size: NA; J gene: TRBJ2-5; CDR3 length: 16; D gene: NA; V gene: TRBV12-5; CDR3 DNA: TGTGCTAGTGGCCCCCCCGGTACAGGCGGATCGGAGACCCAGTACTTC; CDR3 protein: CASGPPGTGGSETQYF
clone size: NA; J gene: TRBJ1-2; CDR3 length: 17; D gene: TRBD1; V gene: TRBV7-2; CDR3 DNA: TGTGCCAGCAGCTCACTAATTTCAGGGGGCGCATCTAGCGGCTACACCTTC; CDR3 protein: CASSSLISGGASSGYTF
clone size: few; J gene: TRBJ1-1; CDR3 length: 14; D gene: TRBD1; V gene: TRBV19; CDR3 DNA: TGTGCCAGTAGAATCAGGGGGCCGAACACTGAAGCTTTCTTT; CDR3 protein: CASRIRGPNTEAFF
clone size: NA; J gene: TRBJ2-1; CDR3 length: 15; D gene: TRBD1; V gene: TRBV7-2; CDR3 DNA: TGTGCCAGCAGCTACGGGACAGGGACGGACAATGAGCAGTTCTTC; CDR3 protein: CASSYGTGTDNEQFF